Following are 21 T cell receptor beta chains from one sample sequenced in a study of OX40 agonist ivuxolimab in advanced cancers. Produced via immunoSEQ multiplex PCR; TCRdb's table is partial and in-frame only. The data show fewer than 35,000 clones, 85% to 90% seen once. Sequencing used CD4+ or CD8+ T cells sorted from blood, obtained in a trial of the OX40 agonist ivuxolimab. These receptors all come from an adult with an advanced solid tumor such as melanoma, head and neck, liver or kidney cancer.

This clone is labeled as medium-sized. This chain connects TRBV9 to TRBJ2-1; 8 bases are shared with TRBD2. The length of the CDR3 is 15 residues. Losses at the gene ends were 0 bases for V and 7 bases for J; bases not matched to a gene: 6. The germline V gene encodes CDR1 SGDLS and CDR2 YYNGEE. CDR3 sequence: CASSVAGGPRNEQFF. CDR3 sequence (DNA): TGTGCCAGCAGCGTAGCGGGGGGGCCCCGGAATGAGCAGTTCTTC.

The chain combines TRBV11-2 with TRBJ1-5, with D hard to call. Trimming stripped 1 base from V and 7 bases from J, with 11 bases between. Germline V gives CDR1 SGHAT, CDR2 FQNNGV. The CDR3 is made up of 14 amino acids. CDR3 coding DNA: TGTGCCAGCAGCTTAGGGAGCCGGCGGCAGCCCCAGCATTTT. Its translation: CASSLGSRRQPQHF.

The V gene is TRBV6-5, the J gene TRBJ2-7, with no clear D. Germline-derived CDR1 and CDR2 are MNHEY and SVGAGI. Trimming left V 0 bases short and J 6 bases short, with 9 bases between. The CDR3 spans 13 residues. This CDR3 is CASSYSFQVEQYF. The CDR3 DNA is TGTGCCAGCAGTTACTCGTTTCAGGTCGAGCAGTACTTC.

The rearrangement joins TRBV5-4 to TRBJ2-1; 8 bases are shared with TRBD1. CDR1 and CDR2 (germline): SGHNT, YYREEE (reference sequence). V shed 2 bases and J 2 bases; nucleotides not matched to a gene: 9. The CDR3 is 17 residues long. CDR3 sequence (DNA): TGTGCCAGCAGCTTCCCCAACAGGGGGTTGACCTACAATGAGCAGTTCTTC. It is translated as CASSFPNRGLTYNEQFF.

This clone was picked up one time. This rearrangement joins TRBV19 to TRBJ2-7; 9 bases map to TRBD1. The V gene's germline CDR1 is LNHDA and CDR2 SQIVND (reference sequence). The CDR3 is 15 amino acids. Trimming at V came to 8 bases and at J to 3 bases, leaving 11 bases not matched to a gene. CDR3 in DNA: TGTGCCAGTCGAGCCCTCGGGACAGGGTTCTACGAGCAGTACTTC. Translation: CASRALGTGFYEQYF.

As for this clone: The CDR3 does not close with the conserved phenylalanine or tryptophan, likely indicating a read error. The DNA is left out, because the CDR3 cannot be placed on it with certainty; the CDR3 is given as TCRdb lists it. V and J are TRBV6-1 and TRBJ2-3; TRBD2 is the table's D call, not checked against the DNA. Looked up from germline, CDR1 is MNHNS and CDR2 is SASEGT. The CDR3 is 17 amino acids long, termini counted. The CDR3 spells CASSEELAGPSVYDLRV.

The CDR3 DNA reads as TGTGCCAGCAGTGAAGTTTGGCAAGGCAATCAGCCCCAGCATTTT. Amino acid sequence: CASSEVWQGNQPQHF. The genes are TRBV6-1 and TRBJ1-5; the D is unclear. Trimming took off 1 base at V and 2 bases at J, with 9 bases between the two ends. Germline CDR1 is MNHNS and CDR2 is SASEGT. The CDR3 runs to 15 residues.

This clone was counted once. The V and J genes are TRBV4-1 and TRBJ2-1, with D tentatively TRBD2 (6 bases). The CDR3 is made up of 16 amino acids. CDR1 MGHRA and CDR2 YSYEKL come from the germline V gene. The ends were cut back, 5 bases at V and 9 bases at J, with 23 bases in the middle. The CDR3 DNA is TGCGCCAGCAGCGCCCAGACTAGTACGGGGGATCCTGAGCAGTTCTTC. Translation gives CASSAQTSTGDPEQFF.

The genes are TRBV13 and TRBJ2-1; D gene uncertain. Germline V gene lookup returns CDR1 PRHDT and CDR2 FYEKMQ (reference sequence). The CDR3 length is 12 residues. With 0 bases removed from V and 6 bases from J, the gap between germline ends came to 3 bases. The CDR3 spells CASSLGFNEQFF. Written as DNA, the CDR3 is TGTGCCAGCAGCTTAGGTTTCAATGAGCAGTTCTTC.

The chain joins TRBV11-2 to TRBJ2-2; D perhaps matches TRBD1 (6 bases). Germline CDR1 is SGHAT and CDR2 is FQNNGV. The CDR3 has 16 amino acids. Trimming removed 1 base at V and 5 bases at J, with 14 bases between. This CDR3 is CASSLGGLRITGELFF. DNA of the CDR3: TGTGCCAGCAGCTTAGGGGGGCTCAGAATAACCGGGGAGCTGTTTTTT.

The chain has TRBV2 and TRBJ2-6; 9 bases are a match to TRBD2. V lost 5 bases, J lost 3 bases, and 20 bases stayed unmatched. The CDR3 totals 21 residues. Germline-derived CDR1 and CDR2 are SNHLY and FYNNEI. CDR3 sequence: CASSIPRAGREGRRGANVLTF. CDR3 DNA: TGTGCCAGCAGTATCCCTAGGGCGGGGCGGGAGGGCCGTCGTGGGGCCAACGTCCTGACTTTC.

The rearrangement uses TRBV28 and TRBJ2-3; D is undetermined. This CDR3 contains 14 residues. The germline V and J ends were trimmed by 7 bases and 2 bases, with 13 bases remaining between them. Germline V gene sequence: CDR1 MDHEN, CDR2 SYDVKM. CDR3 protein: CASIPTALTDTQYF. CDR3 coding DNA: TGTGCCAGCATCCCGACCGCTCTCACAGATACGCAGTATTTT.

In this sample, this clone turned up once. The chain carries TRBV27 and TRBJ2-7; 8 positions match TRBD1. Germline V gene lookup returns CDR1 MNHEY and CDR2 SMNVEV (reference sequence). The CDR3 length is 14 residues. V trimming: 5 bases; J trimming: 4 bases; junction bases outside the gene matches: 7. The CDR3 DNA follows: TGTGCCAGCAGTCCTCTAAGACAGGGGTACGAGCAGTACTTC. This codes for CASSPLRQGYEQYF.

The chain combines TRBV11-2 with TRBJ2-5, with D maybe TRBD2 (7 bases). The DNA matches TRBJ2-7 better at its end, which makes the J call doubtful. Per the germline V gene, CDR1 is SGHAT and CDR2 is FQNNGV. This CDR3 comprises 15 residues. CDR3 in amino acids: CAGRAGAHSDYEQYF. CDR3 bases: TGTGCCGGGCGGGCGGGGGCTCATTCGGACTACGAGCAGTACTTC.

This chain uses TRBV6-4 with TRBJ2-6; maybe TRBD1 (5 bases). This CDR3 is 18 amino acids long. From germline, CDR1 is MRHNA and CDR2 SNTAGT. With 2 bases removed from V and 0 bases from J, the gap between germline ends came to 14 bases. The CDR3: CASSDGRGPFSGANVLTF. Here the CDR3 DNA reads TGTGCCAGCAGTGACGGTAGGGGCCCTTTCTCTGGGGCCAACGTCCTGACTTTC.

As DNA, the CDR3 is TGTGCCAGCTGGACAGGGTCTATTGGGGCCAACGTCCTGACTTTC. This encodes CASWTGSIGANVLTF. The V call is TRBV27, the J call TRBJ2-6, with TRBD1 matching 8 bases. V was pared by 8 bases and J by 3 bases, with 6 bases of the junction left unmatched. The CDR3 is made up of 15 amino acids. The germline V gene encodes CDR1 MNHEY and CDR2 SMNVEV (reference sequence).

This chain joins TRBV5-5 and TRBJ2-7; D call uncertain. CDR3 length: 13 residues. Germline assignment: CDR1 SGHKS and CDR2 YYEKEE (reference sequence). The V gene lost 1 base and the J gene lost 1 base, with 6 bases spanning the gap. CDR3 protein: CASSLTDSYEQYF. Written as DNA, the CDR3 is TGTGCCAGCAGCTTGACGGATTCCTACGAGCAGTACTTC. The whole variable domain, filled in from reference TRBV5-5 and TRBJ2-7, reads DAGVTQSPTHLIKTRGQQVTLRCSPISGHKSVSWYQQVLGQGPQFIFQYYEKEERGRGNFPDRFSARQFPNYSSELNVNALLLGDSALYLCASSLTDSYEQYFGPGTRLTVT.

The CDR3 loop reads CASSSPFERGQPQHF. The DNA for the CDR3 is TGTGCCAGCAGTTCCCCTTTTGAGCGGGGGCAGCCCCAGCATTTT. The rearrangement links TRBV27 to TRBJ1-5; D might be TRBD1 (5 bases). Per germline, CDR1 MNHEY and CDR2 SMNVEV (reference sequence). Trimming cost V 4 bases and J 7 bases, with 17 bases left between them. The CDR3 is 15 residues long.

The CDR3 DNA reads TGTGCCAGCAGCGTTTTTCGGACTAGCGGGGGGGCCAATGAGCAGTTCTTC. Its protein product is CASSVFRTSGGANEQFF. The chain links TRBV9 to TRBJ2-1, with TRBD2 matching over 15 bases. This CDR3 spans 17 amino acids. Germline values: CDR1 SGDLS, CDR2 YYNGEE. V dropped 2 bases and J dropped 6; count of bases not matched to a gene: 6.

This CDR3 is CASSPRGGGMAGELFF. CDR3 sequence (DNA): TGTGCCAGCAGCCCCCGTGGGGGGGGGATGGCCGGGGAGCTGTTTTTT. This chain uses TRBV7-3 with TRBJ2-2; 7 bases are shared with TRBD2. This CDR3 is 16 amino acids long. The germline CDR1 and CDR2 sequences are SGHTA and FQGTGA. V was clipped by 5 bases and J by 6 bases; unmatched bases: 12.

The chain couples TRBV9 to TRBJ2-3, with D possibly being TRBD2 (5 bases). V lost 0 bases and J lost 4, with 18 bases in between. CDR3 length: 17 residues. The germline V gene encodes CDR1 SGDLS and CDR2 YYNGEE. The CDR3 here is CASSVDPSGDYADTQYF. The CDR3 bases are TGTGCCAGCAGCGTAGATCCCAGCGGCGACTACGCAGATACGCAGTATTTT.